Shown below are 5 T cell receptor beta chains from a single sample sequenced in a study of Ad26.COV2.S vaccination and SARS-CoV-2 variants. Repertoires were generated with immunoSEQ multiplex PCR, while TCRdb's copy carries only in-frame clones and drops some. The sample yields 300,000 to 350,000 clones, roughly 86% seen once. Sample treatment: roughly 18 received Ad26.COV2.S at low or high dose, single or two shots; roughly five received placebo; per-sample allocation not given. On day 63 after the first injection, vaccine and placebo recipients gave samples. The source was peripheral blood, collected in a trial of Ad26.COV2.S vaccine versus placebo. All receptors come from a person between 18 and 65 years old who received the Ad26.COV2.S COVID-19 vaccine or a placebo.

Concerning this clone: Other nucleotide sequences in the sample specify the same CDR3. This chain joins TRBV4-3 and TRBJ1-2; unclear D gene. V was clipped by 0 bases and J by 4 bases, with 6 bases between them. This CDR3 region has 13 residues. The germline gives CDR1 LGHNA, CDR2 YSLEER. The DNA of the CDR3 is TGCGCCAGCAGCCAAGAGGGTTCCTATGGCTACACCTTC. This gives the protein CASSQEGSYGYTF.

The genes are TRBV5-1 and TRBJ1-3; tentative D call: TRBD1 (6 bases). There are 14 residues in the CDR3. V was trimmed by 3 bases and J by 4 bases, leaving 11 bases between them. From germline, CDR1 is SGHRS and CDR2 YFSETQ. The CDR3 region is CASSSEGGGNTIYF. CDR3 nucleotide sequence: TGCGCCAGCAGCTCCGAGGGGGGGGGAAACACCATATATTTT.

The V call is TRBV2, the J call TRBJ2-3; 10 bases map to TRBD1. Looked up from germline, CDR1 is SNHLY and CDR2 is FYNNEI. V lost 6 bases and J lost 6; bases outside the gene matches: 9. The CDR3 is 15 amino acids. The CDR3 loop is CASSPSTGGSDTQYF. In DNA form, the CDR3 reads TGTGCCAGCAGCCCCTCGACAGGGGGCTCGGATACGCAGTATTTT.

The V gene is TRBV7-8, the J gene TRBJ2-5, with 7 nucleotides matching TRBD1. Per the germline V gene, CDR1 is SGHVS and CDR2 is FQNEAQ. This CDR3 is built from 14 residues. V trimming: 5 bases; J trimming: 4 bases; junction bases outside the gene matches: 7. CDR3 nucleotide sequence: TGTGCCAGCAGCCGACGACAGGGTGGAGAGACCCAGTACTTC. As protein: CASSRRQGGETQYF.

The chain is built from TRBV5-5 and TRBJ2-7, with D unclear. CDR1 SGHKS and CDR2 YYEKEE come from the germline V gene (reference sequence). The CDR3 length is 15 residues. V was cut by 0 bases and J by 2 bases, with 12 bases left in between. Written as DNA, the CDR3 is TGTGCCAGCAGCTTGGGCTTCTCCCCGACCTACGAGCAGTACTTC. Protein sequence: CASSLGFSPTYEQYF. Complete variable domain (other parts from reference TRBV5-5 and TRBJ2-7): DAGVTQSPTHLIKTRGQQVTLRCSPISGHKSVSWYQQVLGQGPQFIFQYYEKEERGRGNFPDRFSARQFPNYSSELNVNALLLGDSALYLCASSLGFSPTYEQYFGPGTRLTVT.